This T cell receptor (beta chain) was observed in a study of blood T cell repertoires in COVID-19 (dated by TCRdb to 2020 to 2021). Study-level background: Samples covering the acute and convalescent phases of COVID-19 were provided by collaborators in the United States, Italy and Spain. The material from the prospective study consisted of cDNA or gDNA derived from T cells, B-cell-depleted T cells, or PBMCs. The dataset comprised deeply sampled blood TCRbeta repertoires from subjects exposed to, actively infected with, or recovered from COVID-19. The repertoires were released in a freely available public database meant as a resource for research on the immune response to SARS-CoV-2. Samples came from the ongoing ImmuneRACE study (first 160 participants) plus 1,254 subjects from 6 global collaborators. The sample metadata nearly always contained a de-identified subject ID, COVID-19 status, age in years and sex. Where available, HLA class I and class II types were obtained from metadata supplied by the sample provider rather than from assay-based typing.

Enrolling through a virtual design, the prospective study's participants ranged in age from roughly 18 to 89 years and lived across 24 United States geographic areas. In the prospective study, cohorts were assigned on the basis of participant-reported clinical history obtained from a screening survey and a study questionnaire. Each participant in the prospective study had whole blood, serum and a nasopharyngeal or oropharyngeal swab collected by mobile phlebotomists. Over an approximately 2-month period, participants in the prospective study had the option of providing additional blood draws and questionnaires. Prospective study blood samples were shipped either frozen or at room temperature before DNA extraction. Beyond this particular receptor, the publication reports: How much clinical and demographic metadata was included differed by source and by participant, and the metadata was provided uncurated.

Notes on this clone: Its recognized antigen is unknown. Nothing much larger sits one base from this clone, and base qualities are not available.

The immunoSEQ Assay, a bias-controlled multiplex PCR, was used to amplify TCRbeta CDR3 regions from genomic DNA. The paper's processing steps were these. The number of nucleated cells in each sample was estimated from the amplification of reference gene primers within the assay. Sequence reads were collapsed and filtered to measure the absolute abundance of every unique TCRbeta CDR3 rearrangement. Productive Simpson clonality was computed per sample as the square root of Simpson's diversity index over productive rearrangements. TCRdb provides this immuneACCESS table in a form limited to in-frame rearrangements. Some clones are lacking; in checked studies, under half of them reflect an unresolved V gene, and why the rest are absent is not known. The V and J calls and clone size come from that table; D and trimming were worked out from the DNA. The sample contains about 260,000 clones, more than 80% of them found a single time. Roughly 3.9% of the sample lies in the top ten.

Including cysteine and phenylalanine, the CDR3 has 15 amino acids. Just the 45-base CDR3 DNA is kept, in frame starting at base 1. Trimmed from V: 6 bases; trimmed from J: 6 bases; junction bases lacking a gene match: 9. The germline V gene gives CDR1 as MRHNA and CDR2 as SNTAGT. The sequenced material came from PBMCs or T cells enriched from blood (not recorded which). Here the chain combines TRBV6-4 and TRBJ2-1; the junction holds 9 bases that match TRBD2. The TCR comes from a woman in her 30s with acute COVID-19. The DNA sequence is given as TGTGCCAGCAGCCGGGGGGCGGGAGGGCTCAATGAGCAGTTCTTC. Its coded protein is CASSRGAGGLNEQFF.